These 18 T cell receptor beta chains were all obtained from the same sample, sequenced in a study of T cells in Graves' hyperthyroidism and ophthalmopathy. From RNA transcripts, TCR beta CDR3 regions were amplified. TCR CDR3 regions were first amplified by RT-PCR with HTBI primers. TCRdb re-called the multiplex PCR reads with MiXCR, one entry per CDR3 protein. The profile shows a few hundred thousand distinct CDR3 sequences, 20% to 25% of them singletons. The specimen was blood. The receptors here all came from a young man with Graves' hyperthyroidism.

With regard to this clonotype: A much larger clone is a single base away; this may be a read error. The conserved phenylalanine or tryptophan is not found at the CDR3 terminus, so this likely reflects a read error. The CDR3 DNA follows: TGTGCCAGCAGCGAGAAGAAAGAGACCCAGTACATC. Its translation is CASSEKKETQYI. The genes are TRBV11-2 and TRBJ2-5; no clear D gene. CDR1 and CDR2 from the germline V gene are SGHAT and FQNNGV. This CDR3 is built from 12 residues. V dropped 5 bases and J dropped 3 bases, with 7 bases sitting between them.

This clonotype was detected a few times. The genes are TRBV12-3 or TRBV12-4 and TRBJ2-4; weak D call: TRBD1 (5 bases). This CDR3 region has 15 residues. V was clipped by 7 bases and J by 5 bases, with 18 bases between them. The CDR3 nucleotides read TGTGCCAGCATGACGACCCAGGGAAGCCAAAACATTCAGTACTTC. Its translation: CASMTTQGSQNIQYF.

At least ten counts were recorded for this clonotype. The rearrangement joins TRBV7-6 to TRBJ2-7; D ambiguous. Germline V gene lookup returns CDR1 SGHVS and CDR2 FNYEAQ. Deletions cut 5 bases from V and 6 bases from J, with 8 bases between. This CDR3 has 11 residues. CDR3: CASSRFGEQYF. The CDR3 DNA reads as TGTGCCAGCAGCAGGTTCGGCGAGCAGTACTTC.

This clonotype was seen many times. The DNA for the CDR3 is TGCGCCAGCAGCGAGCCCACCGGGGAGCTGTTTTTT. Its translation is CASSEPTGELFF. This chain uses TRBV5-1 with TRBJ2-2; D gene unclear. The CDR3 is 12 residues long. Trimming left V 4 bases short and J 4 bases short, with 5 bases between. Germline V gene sequence: CDR1 SGHRS, CDR2 YFSETQ.

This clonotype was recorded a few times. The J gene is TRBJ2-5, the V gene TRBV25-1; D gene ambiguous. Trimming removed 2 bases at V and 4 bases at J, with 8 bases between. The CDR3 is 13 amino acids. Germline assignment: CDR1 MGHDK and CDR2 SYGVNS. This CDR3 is CASSETRIETQYF. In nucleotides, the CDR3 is TGTGCCAGCAGTGAAACAAGGATAGAGACCCAGTACTTC.

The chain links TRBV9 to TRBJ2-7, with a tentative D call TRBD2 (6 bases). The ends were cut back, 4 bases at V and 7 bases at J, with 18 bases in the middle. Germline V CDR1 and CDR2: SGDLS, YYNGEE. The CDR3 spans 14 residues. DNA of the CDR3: TGTGCCAGCAGCCCACTGGGCCGGGGAGGAGAGCAGTACTTC. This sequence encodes CASSPLGRGGEQYF. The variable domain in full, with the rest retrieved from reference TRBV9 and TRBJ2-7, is DSGVTQTPKHLITATGQRVTLRCSPRSGDLSVYWYQQSLDQGLQFLIQYYNGEERAKGNILERFSAQQFPDLHSELNLSSLELGDSALYFCASSPLGRGGEQYFGPGTRLTVT.

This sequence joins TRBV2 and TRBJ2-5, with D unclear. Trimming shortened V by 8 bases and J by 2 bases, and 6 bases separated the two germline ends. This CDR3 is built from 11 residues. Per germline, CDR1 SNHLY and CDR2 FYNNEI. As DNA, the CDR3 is TGTGCCAGCGGTAAACAAGAGACCCAGTACTTC. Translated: CASGKQETQYF.

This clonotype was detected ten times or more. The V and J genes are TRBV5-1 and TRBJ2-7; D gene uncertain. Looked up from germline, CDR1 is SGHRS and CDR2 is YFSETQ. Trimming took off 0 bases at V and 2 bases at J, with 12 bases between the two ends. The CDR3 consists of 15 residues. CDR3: CASSLEGMVTYEQYF. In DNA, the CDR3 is TGCGCCAGCAGCTTGGAAGGAATGGTCACCTACGAGCAGTACTTC.

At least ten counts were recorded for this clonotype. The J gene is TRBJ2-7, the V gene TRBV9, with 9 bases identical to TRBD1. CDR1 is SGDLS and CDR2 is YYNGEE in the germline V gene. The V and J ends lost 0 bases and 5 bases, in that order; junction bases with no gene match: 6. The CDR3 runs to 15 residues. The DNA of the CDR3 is TGTGCCAGCAGCGTAGGCGGGACAGGGAGGGACGAGCAGTACTTC. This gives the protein CASSVGGTGRDEQYF.

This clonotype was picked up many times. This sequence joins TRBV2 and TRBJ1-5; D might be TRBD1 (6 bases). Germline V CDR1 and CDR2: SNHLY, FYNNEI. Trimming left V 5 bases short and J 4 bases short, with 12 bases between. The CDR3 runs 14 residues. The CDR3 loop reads CASSLDRPNQPQHF. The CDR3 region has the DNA TGTGCCAGCAGTTTGGACAGACCTAATCAGCCCCAGCATTTT. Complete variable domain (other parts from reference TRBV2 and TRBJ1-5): EPEVTQTPSHQVTQMGQEVILRCVPISNHLYFYWYRQILGQKVEFLVSFYNNEISEKSEIFDDQFSVERPDGSNFTLKIRSTKLEDSAMYFCASSLDRPNQPQHFGDGTRLSIL.

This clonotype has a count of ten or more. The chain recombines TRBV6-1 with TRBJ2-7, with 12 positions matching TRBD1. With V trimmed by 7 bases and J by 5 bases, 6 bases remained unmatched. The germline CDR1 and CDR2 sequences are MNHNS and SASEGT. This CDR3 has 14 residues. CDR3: CASNSGQGADEQYF. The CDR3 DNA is TGTGCCAGCAACTCGGGACAGGGGGCGGACGAGCAGTACTTC.

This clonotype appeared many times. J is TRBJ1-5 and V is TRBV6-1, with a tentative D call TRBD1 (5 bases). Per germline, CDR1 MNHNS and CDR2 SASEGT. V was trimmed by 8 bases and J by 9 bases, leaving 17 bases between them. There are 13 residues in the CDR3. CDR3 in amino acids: CASSNQGGGPQHF. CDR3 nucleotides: TGTGCCAGCTCGAATCAGGGCGGGGGGCCCCAGCATTTT.

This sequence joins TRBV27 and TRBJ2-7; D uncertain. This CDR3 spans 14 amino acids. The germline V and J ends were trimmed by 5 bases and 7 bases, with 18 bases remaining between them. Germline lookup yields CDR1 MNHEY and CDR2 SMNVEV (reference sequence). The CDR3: CASSPRRSAKEQYF. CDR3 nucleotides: TGTGCCAGCAGTCCCCGAAGATCCGCCAAGGAGCAGTACTTC.

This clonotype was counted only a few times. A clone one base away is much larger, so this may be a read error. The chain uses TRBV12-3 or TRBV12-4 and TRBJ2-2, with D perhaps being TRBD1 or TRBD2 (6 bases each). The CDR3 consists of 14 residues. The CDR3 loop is CASRGGPATGELLF. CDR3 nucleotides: TGTGCCAGCCGAGGGGGGCCAGCTACCGGGGAGCTGCTTTTT.

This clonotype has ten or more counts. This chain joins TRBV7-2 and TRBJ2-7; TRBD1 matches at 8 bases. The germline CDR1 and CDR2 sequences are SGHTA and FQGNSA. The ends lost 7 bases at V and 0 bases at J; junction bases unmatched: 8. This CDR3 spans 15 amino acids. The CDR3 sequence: CASTPTGTGSYEQYF. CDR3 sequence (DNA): TGTGCCAGCACCCCTACCGGGACAGGCTCCTACGAGCAGTACTTC.

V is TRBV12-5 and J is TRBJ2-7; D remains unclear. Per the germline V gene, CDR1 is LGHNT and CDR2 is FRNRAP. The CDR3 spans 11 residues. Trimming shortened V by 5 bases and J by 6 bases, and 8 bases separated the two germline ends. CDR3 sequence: CASGIGLEQYF. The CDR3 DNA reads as TGTGCTAGTGGTATAGGCCTCGAGCAGTACTTC. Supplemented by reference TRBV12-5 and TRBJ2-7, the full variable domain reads DARVTQTPRHKVTEMGQEVTMRCQPILGHNTVFWYRQTMMQGLELLAYFRNRAPLDDSGMPKDRFSAEMPDATLATLKIQPSEPRDSAVYFCASGIGLEQYFGPGTRLTVT.

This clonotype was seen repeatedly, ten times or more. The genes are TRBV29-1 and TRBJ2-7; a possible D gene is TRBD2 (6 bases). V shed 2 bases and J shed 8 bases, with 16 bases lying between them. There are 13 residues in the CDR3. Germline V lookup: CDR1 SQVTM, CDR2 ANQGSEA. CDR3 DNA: TGCAGCGTTGAATTAGCGGAGGCTAGCAAGCAGTACTTC. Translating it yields CSVELAEASKQYF.

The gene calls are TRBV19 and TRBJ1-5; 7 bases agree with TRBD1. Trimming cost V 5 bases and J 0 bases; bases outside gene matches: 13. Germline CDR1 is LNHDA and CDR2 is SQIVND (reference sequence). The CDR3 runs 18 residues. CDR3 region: CASSAESTGRDSNQPQHF. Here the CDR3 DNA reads TGTGCCAGTAGTGCAGAATCGACAGGGAGAGATAGCAATCAGCCCCAGCATTTT. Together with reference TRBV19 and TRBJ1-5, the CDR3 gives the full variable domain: DGGITQSPKYLFRKEGQNVTLSCEQNLNHDAMYWYRQDPGQGLRLIYYSQIVNDFQKGDIAEGYSVSREKKESFPLTVTSAQKNPTAFYLCASSAESTGRDSNQPQHFGDGTRLSIL.